These 3 T cell receptor beta chains originate from one sample sequenced in a study of shared clonotypes between healthy human individuals. The data were produced by immunoSEQ multiplex PCR, yet TCRdb's version contains in-frame clones alone and is incomplete. The sample holds about 730,000 clones, 72% seen once. Sequenced sample: memory CD4+ T cells sorted from blood. The subset: CD45RA-negative fraction. The receptors were sampled from a woman aged 25 to 45 in good health.

On this clone: Relative to the germline gene, one junction end is altered; a read error may explain this. The chain is built from TRBV11-2 and TRBJ1-1; 7 positions agree with TRBD1. The germline V gene encodes CDR1 SGHAT and CDR2 FQNNGV. The CDR3 extends over 18 amino acids. CDR3 amino acids: CASSQWTGLGAMNTEAFF. CDR3 nucleotides: TGCGCCAGCAGCCAGTGGACAGGTTTAGGAGCAATGAACACTGAAGCTTTCTTT.

This clone was seen only a few times. This chain uses TRBV19 with TRBJ1-3, with D uncertain. The CDR3 covers 15 residues. The V end lost 4 bases, the J end lost 0 bases, and 10 bases lay between the germline ends. Germline V gene sequence: CDR1 LNHDA, CDR2 SQIVND (reference sequence). The chain's CDR3 is CASSTQGVSGNTIYF. The CDR3 DNA reads TGTGCCAGTAGTACCCAAGGCGTCTCTGGAAACACCATATATTTT.

The rearrangement joins TRBV7-9 to TRBJ2-3; the D call may be TRBD1 or TRBD2 (7 bases each). Germline V gene data show CDR1 as SEHNR and CDR2 as FQNEAQ (reference sequence). Deletions cut 5 bases from V and 5 bases from J, with 17 bases between. The CDR3 has 15 amino acids. Here the CDR3 reads CASSDTGVAGDTQYF. The CDR3 DNA reads as TGTGCCAGCAGCGATACAGGGGTAGCGGGAGATACGCAGTATTTT.